This note documents a single TCR beta chain sequence. No antigen is known for it. The data originate from a study of CD8 T cells in Susac syndrome. V lost 2 bases and J lost 1; bases outside the gene matches: 4. Per germline, CDR1 KGHSY and CDR2 FQNENV. CDR3 length: 16 amino acids. The study, taken as a whole, reports: As the study acknowledged, the number of individuals in its TCR sequencing and HLA analysis was relatively small.

CD8+ and CD4+ blood T cells underwent TCR beta sequencing. Bulk CD8+ and CD4+ cells came from magnetic negative isolation; CD8+ TEMRA by FACS. About 0.5 to 1 ug RNA was reverse transcribed with random hexamers. The authors amplified TCR beta CDR3 across 54 Vbeta and 13 Jbeta using immunoSEQ multiplex PCR. A single record per CDR3 protein comes from TCRdb applying MiXCR to the immunoSEQ multiplex PCR reads. The table includes over 95,000 distinct CDR3 sequences, roughly 90% detected once. Sequenced: CD8+ T cells from PBMCs. The chain employs TRBV16 and TRBJ1-1; 10 bases are shared with TRBD1. The TCR comes from a human donor in good health. The CDR3 here is CASSQRQGASNTEAFF. Written as DNA, the CDR3 is TGTGCCAGCAGCCAACGACAGGGGGCTTCGAACACTGAAGCTTTCTTT.